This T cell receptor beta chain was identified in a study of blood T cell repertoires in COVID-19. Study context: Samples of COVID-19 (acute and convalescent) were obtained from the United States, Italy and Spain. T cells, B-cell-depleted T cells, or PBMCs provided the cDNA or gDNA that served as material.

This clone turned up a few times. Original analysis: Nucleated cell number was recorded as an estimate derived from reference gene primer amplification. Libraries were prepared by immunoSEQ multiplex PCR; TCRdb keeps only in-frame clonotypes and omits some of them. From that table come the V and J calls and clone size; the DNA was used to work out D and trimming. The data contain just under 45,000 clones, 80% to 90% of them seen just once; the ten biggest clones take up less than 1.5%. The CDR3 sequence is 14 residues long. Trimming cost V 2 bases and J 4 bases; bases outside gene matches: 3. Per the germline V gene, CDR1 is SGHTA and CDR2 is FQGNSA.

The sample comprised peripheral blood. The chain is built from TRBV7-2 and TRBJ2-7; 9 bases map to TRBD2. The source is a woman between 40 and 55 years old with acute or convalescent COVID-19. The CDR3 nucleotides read TGTGCCAGCAGCTTAAGGCGGGAGGGGTACGAGCAGTACTTC. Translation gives CASSLRREGYEQYF.